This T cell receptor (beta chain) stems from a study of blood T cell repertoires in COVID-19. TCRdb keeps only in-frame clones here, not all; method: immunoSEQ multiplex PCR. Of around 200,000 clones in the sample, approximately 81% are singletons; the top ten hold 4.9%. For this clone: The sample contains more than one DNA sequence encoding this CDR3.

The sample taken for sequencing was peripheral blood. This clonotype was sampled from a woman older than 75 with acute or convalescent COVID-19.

This CDR3 is CASSYRDRGGYEQYF. CDR3 sequence (DNA): TGTGCCAGCAGTTATAGGGACAGGGGAGGTTACGAGCAGTACTTC. V gene TRBV6-5 combines with J gene TRBJ2-7; 10 bases match TRBD1. Trimming removed 3 bases from V and 4 bases from J; junction bases left unmatched: 6. CDR3 length equals 15 residues. CDR1 is MNHEY, CDR2 SVGAGI, per germline.